This T cell receptor beta chain was captured in a study of cytomegalovirus exposure and HLA in healthy donors. The V gene end was trimmed by 3 bases and the J gene end by 0 bases; junction bases not matched to a gene: 10. CDR3 length: 18 residues. CDR1 and CDR2 (germline): SGHNT, YYREEE (reference sequence). PCR was performed using 60 Vbeta and 13 Jbeta primers. The data were produced by immunoSEQ multiplex PCR, yet TCRdb's version contains in-frame clones alone and is incomplete. This table has 100,000 to 120,000 clones, approximately 82% appearing once. The chain uses TRBV5-4 and TRBJ2-5; the match to TRBD2 covers 11 bases. What was sequenced was PBMCs. This receptor was identified in a man aged 25-45 years in good health and CMV-seropositive. The CDR3 coding sequence is TGTGCCAGCAGCTCCGGACTAGCGGGCACTTCCTACCAAGAGACCCAGTACTTC. It translates to CASSSGLAGTSYQETQYF. The whole variable domain, filled in from reference TRBV5-4 and TRBJ2-5, reads ETGVTQSPTHLIKTRGQQVTLRCSSQSGHNTVSWYQQALGQGPQFIFQYYREEENGRGNFPPRFSGLQFPNYSSELNVNALELDDSALYLCASSSGLAGTSYQETQYFGPGTRLLVL.